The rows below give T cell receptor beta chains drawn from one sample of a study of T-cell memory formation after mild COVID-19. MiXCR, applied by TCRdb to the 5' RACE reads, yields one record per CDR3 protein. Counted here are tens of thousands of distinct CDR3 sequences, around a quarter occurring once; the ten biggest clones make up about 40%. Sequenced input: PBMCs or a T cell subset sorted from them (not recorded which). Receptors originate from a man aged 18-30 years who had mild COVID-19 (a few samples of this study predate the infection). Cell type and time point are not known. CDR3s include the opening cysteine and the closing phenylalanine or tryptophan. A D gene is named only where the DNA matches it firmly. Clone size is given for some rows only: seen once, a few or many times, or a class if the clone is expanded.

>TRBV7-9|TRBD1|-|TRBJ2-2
CASSERGQGAQGGELFF
TGTGCCAGCAGCGAGCGGGGACAGGGGGCGCAAGGCGGGGAGCTGTTTTTT
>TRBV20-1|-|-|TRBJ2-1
CRAPQGGASEQFF
TGCAGGGCCCCCCAGGGGGGCGCGAGTGAGCAGTTCTTC
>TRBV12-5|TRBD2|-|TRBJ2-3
CASGLGAGGHTDTQYF
TGTGCTAGTGGTTTGGGAGCGGGGGGGCACACAGATACGCAGTATTTT
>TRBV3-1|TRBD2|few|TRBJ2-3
CASSQLAGGSTDTQYF
TGTGCCAGCAGCCAACTAGCGGGGGGTAGCACAGATACGCAGTATTTT
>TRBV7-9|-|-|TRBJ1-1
CASQSGGREAFF
TGTGCCAGCCAGTCGGGAGGCAGGGAAGCTTTCTTT
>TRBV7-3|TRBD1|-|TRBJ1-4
CASSLTGGVGEKLFF
TGTGCCAGCAGCTTAACAGGGGGCGTAGGTGAAAAACTGTTTTTT
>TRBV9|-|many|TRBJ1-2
CASSPGGRGGDGYTF
TGTGCCAGCAGCCCCGGTGGTAGGGGCGGCGATGGCTACACCTTC
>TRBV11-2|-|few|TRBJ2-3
CASSWGRGDTQYF
TGTGCCAGCAGCTGGGGGCGGGGAGATACGCAGTATTTT
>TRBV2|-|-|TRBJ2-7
CASNPGYEQYF
TGTGCCAGCAATCCGGGCTACGAGCAGTACTTC
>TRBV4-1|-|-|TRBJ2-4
CASSLAGDIQYF
TGCGCCAGCAGCCTGGCCGGGGACATTCAGTACTTC
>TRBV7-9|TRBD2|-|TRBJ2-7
CASSQTSGTYEQYF
TGTGCCAGCAGCCAGACTAGCGGGACCTACGAGCAGTACTTC
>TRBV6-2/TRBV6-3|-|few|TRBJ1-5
CASSYSGGAEPQHF
TGTGCCAGCAGTTACTCTGGGGGGGCGGAACCCCAGCATTTT
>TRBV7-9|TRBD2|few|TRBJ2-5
CASSLGTSGETQETQYF
TGTGCCAGCAGCTTAGGGACTAGCGGGGAAACCCAAGAGACCCAGTACTTC
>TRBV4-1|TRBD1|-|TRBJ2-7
CASSSRDRGGHEQYF
TGCGCCAGCAGCTCCCGGGACAGGGGGGGCCACGAGCAGTACTTC
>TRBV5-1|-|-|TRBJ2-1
CASSLDPGTLSSYNEQFF
TGCGCCAGCAGCTTGGATCCCGGGACGCTGAGCTCCTACAATGAGCAGTTCTTC
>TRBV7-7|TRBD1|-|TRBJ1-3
CASSPGQGAGNTIYF
TGTGCCAGCAGCCCCGGACAGGGAGCGGGAAACACCATATATTTT
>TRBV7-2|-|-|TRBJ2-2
CASTRRGAGTGELFF
TGTGCCAGCACCAGGCGGGGTGCAGGCACCGGGGAGCTGTTTTTT
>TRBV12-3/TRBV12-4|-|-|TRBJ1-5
CASSLSRFSSNQPQHF
TGTGCCAGCAGCCTTAGTAGGTTTTCTAGCAATCAGCCCCAGCATTTT
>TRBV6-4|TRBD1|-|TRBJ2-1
CASSDRTGAIDEQFF
TGTGCCAGCAGTGACCGGACAGGGGCAATCGATGAGCAGTTCTTC
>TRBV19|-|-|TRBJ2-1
CASKLGSGSYNEQFF
TGTGCCAGTAAGTTGGGCTCGGGCAGCTACAATGAGCAGTTCTTC
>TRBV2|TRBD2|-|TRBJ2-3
CASSDPLESGGPNPTDTQYF
TGTGCCAGCAGTGATCCCCTTGAGAGCGGGGGGCCCAACCCCACAGATACGCAGTATTTT
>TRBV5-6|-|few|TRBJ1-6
CASSLGPWGNSPLHF
TGTGCCAGCAGCTTGGGACCATGGGGGAATTCACCCCTCCACTTT
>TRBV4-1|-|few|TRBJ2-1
CASSQGGLAGEQFF
TGCGCCAGCAGCCAAGGGGGGCTGGCGGGTGAGCAGTTCTTC
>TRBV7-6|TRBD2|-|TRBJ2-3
CASSSGLSYTDTQYF
TGTGCCAGCTCCTCGGGACTATCCTACACAGATACGCAGTATTTT
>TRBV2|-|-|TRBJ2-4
CASSEALLGTKNIQYF
TGTGCCAGCAGTGAAGCGCTTCTCGGAACCAAAAACATTCAGTACTTC
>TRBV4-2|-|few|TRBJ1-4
CASSQDPTSLEKLFF
TGTGCCAGCAGCCAAGATCCGACCTCTCTCGAAAAACTGTTTTTT
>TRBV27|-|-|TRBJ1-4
CASSFLPSPTTNEKLFF
TGTGCCAGCAGTTTCCTCCCGAGCCCGACAACTAATGAAAAACTGTTTTTT
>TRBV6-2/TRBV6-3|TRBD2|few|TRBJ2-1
CASSYGLAADEQFF
TGTGCCAGCAGTTACGGGCTAGCGGCGGATGAGCAGTTCTTC
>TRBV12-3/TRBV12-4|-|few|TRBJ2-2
CASSPEEAGELFF
TGTGCCAGCAGCCCCGAGGAAGCCGGGGAGCTGTTTTTT
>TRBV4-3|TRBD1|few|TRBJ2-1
CASSAQDRGGNEQFF
TGCGCCAGCAGCGCGCAAGACAGGGGCGGGAATGAGCAGTTCTTC
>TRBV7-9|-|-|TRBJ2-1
CASSFTGFAYNEQFF
TGTGCCAGCAGCTTTACCGGGTTCGCCTACAATGAGCAGTTCTTC
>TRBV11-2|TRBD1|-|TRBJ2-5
CASSFGQGGIGQETQYF
TGTGCCAGCAGCTTTGGACAGGGGGGGATTGGGCAAGAGACCCAGTACTTC
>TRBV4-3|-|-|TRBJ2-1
CASSQDTGDEQFF
TGCGCCAGCAGCCAGGATACAGGAGATGAGCAGTTCTTC
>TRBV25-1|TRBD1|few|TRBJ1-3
CASSETIRGPGNTIYF
TGTGCCAGCAGTGAAACCATCAGGGGGCCTGGAAACACCATATATTTT
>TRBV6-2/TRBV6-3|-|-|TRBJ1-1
CASTISGDYTEAFF
TGTGCCAGCACCATATCAGGGGACTACACTGAAGCTTTCTTT
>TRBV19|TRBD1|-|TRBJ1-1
CASSLSDRGNTEAFF
TGTGCCAGTAGTCTCTCAGACAGGGGGAACACTGAAGCTTTCTTT
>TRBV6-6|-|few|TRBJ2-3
CASSHTSPSTDTQYF
TGTGCCAGCAGTCATACTAGCCCTAGCACAGATACGCAGTATTTT
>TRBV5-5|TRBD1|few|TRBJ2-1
CASSWFTGDNEQFF
TGTGCCAGCAGCTGGTTTACAGGGGACAATGAGCAGTTCTTC
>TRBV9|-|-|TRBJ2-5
CASSPPGLAQTQYF
TGTGCCAGCAGCCCCCCCGGGCTAGCCCAGACCCAGTACTTC
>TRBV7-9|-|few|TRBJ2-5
CASSRQPQETQYF
TGTGCCAGCAGCCGACAGCCTCAAGAGACCCAGTACTTC
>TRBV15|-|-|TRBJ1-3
CATSREGPRNTIYF
TGTGCCACCAGCAGAGAGGGACCCAGGAACACCATATATTTT
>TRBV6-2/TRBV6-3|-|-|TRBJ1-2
CASSYSRGDGYTF
TGTGCCAGCAGTTACTCGAGAGGGGACGGCTACACCTTC
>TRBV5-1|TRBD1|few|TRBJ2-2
CASSLSSPGGTGELFF
TGCGCCAGCAGCTTGTCTTCTCCAGGGGGCACCGGGGAGCTGTTTTTT
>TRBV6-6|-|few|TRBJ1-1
CASSYSRGEAFF
TGTGCCAGCAGTTACTCGAGGGGCGAAGCTTTCTTT
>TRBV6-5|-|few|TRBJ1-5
CASSYSRGQPQHF
TGTGCCAGCAGTTACTCGAGAGGCCAGCCCCAGCATTTT
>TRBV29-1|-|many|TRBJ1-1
CSVAVMNTEAFF
TGCAGCGTCGCAGTTATGAACACTGAAGCTTTCTTT
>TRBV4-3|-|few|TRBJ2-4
CASSLTTKNIQYF
TGCGCCAGCAGCCTGACGACCAAAAACATTCAGTACTTC
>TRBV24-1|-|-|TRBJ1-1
CATSEAGGTEAFF
TGTGCCACCAGTGAGGCGGGGGGCACTGAAGCTTTCTTT
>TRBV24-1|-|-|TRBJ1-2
CATSVGGYGYTF
TGTGCCACCAGTGTAGGGGGCTATGGCTACACCTTC
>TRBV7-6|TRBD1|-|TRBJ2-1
CASSLADRGYYNEQFF
TGTGCCAGCAGCTTAGCGGACAGGGGTTACTACAATGAGCAGTTCTTC